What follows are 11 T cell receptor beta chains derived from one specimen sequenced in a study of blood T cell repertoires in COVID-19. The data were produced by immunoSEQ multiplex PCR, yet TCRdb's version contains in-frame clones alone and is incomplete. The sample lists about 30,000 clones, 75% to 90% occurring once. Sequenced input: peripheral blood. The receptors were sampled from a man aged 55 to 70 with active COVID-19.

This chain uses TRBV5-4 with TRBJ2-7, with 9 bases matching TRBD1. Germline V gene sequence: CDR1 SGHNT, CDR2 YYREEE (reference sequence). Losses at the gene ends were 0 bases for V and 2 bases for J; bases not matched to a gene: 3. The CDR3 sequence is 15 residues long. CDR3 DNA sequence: TGTGCCAGCAGCTTGGGTGGACAGGGGCCCTACGAGCAGTACTTC. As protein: CASSLGGQGPYEQYF.

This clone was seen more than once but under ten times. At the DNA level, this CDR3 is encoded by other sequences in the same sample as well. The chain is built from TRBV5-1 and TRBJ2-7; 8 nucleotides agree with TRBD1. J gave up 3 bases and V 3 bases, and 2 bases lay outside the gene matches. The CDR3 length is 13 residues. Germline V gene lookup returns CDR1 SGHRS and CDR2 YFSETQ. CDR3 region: CASSSGQGYEQYF. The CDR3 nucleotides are TGCGCCAGCAGCTCCGGACAGGGCTACGAGCAGTACTTC.

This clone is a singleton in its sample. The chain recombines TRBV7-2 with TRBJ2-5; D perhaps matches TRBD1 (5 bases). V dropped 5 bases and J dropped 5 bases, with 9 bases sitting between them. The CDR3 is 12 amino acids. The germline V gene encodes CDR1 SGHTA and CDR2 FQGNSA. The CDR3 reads CASSQGGETQYF. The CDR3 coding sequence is TGTGCCAGCAGCCAGGGTGGGGAGACCCAGTACTTC. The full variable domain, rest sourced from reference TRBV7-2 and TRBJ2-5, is GAGVSQSPSNKVTEKGKDVELRCDPISGHTALYWYRQSLGQGLEFLIYFQGNSAPDKSGLPSDRFSAERTGGSVSTLTIQRTQQEDSAVYLCASSQGGETQYFGPGTRLLVL.

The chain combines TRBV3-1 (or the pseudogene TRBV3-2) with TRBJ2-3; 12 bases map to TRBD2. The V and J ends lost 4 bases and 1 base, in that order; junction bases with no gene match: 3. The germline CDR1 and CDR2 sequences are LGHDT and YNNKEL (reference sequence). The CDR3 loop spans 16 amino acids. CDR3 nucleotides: TGTGCCAGCAGCCCATCTAGCGGGGGGGGCACAGATACGCAGTATTTT. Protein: CASSPSSGGGTDTQYF.

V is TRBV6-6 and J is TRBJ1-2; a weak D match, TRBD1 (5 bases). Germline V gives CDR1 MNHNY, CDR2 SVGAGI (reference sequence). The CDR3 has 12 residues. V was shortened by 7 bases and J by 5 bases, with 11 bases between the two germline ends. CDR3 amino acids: CASNGRVYGYTF. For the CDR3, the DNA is TGTGCCAGCAATGGCAGGGTGTATGGCTACACCTTC.

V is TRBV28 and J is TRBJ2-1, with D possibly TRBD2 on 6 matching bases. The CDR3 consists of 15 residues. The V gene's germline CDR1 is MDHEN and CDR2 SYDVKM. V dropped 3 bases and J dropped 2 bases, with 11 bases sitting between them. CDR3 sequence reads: CASSLEGSAYNEQFF. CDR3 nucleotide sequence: TGTGCCAGCAGTTTGGAGGGCTCCGCCTACAATGAGCAGTTCTTC.

Here the CDR3 reads CASSATDTQYF. As DNA, the CDR3 is TGCGCCAGCAGTGCGACAGATACGCAGTATTTT. The rearrangement uses TRBV10-2 and TRBJ2-3; D is uncertain. Trimming shortened V by 4 bases and J by 3 bases, and 2 bases separated the two germline ends. Germline CDR1 is WSHSY and CDR2 is SAAADI. CDR3 length equals 11 residues.

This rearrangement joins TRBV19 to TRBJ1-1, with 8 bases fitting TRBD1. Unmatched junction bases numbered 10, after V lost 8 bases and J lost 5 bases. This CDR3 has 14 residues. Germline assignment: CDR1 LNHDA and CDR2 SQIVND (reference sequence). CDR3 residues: CASGAGGVGTEAFF. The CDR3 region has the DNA TGTGCCAGTGGGGCAGGGGGCGTGGGTACTGAAGCTTTCTTT.

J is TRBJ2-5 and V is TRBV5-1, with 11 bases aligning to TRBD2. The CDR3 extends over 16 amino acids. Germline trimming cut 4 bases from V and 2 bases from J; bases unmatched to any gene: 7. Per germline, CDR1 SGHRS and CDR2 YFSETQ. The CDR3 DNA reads TGCGCCAGCAGCCTCGGGACTAGCGGTCTACAAGAGACCCAGTACTTC. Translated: CASSLGTSGLQETQYF.

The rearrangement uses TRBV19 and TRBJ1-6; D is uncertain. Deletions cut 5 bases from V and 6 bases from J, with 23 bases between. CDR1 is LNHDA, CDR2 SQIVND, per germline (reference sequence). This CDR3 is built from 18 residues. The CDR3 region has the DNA TGTGCCAGTAGTCCCCGGGCCCAACGCACGCTAGCTAATTCACCCCTCCACTTT. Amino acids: CASSPRAQRTLANSPLHF.

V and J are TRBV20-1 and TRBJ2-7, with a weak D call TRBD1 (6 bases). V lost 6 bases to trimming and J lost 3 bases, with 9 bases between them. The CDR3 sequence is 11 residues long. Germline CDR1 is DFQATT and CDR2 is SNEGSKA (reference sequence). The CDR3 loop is CSAKDSYEQYF. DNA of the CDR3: TGCAGTGCAAAGGACAGCTACGAGCAGTACTTC.